These 3 T cell receptor beta chains originate from one sample sequenced in a study of blood T cell repertoires in COVID-19 (dated by TCRdb to 2018 to 2021). Library generation was performed with the immunoSEQ multiplex PCR assay. Imported from immuneACCESS, the table was reduced by TCRdb to in-frame sequences with V and J called. These copies leave out some clones; in studies compared against another copy, an unresolved V gene accounts for under half, and the cause of the remainder is not known. The sample table contains about 170,000 clones; only one count was recorded for around 84% of them. Of the sample, just over 2.5% is held by the ten largest clones. Specimen: peripheral blood. All receptors derive from a woman older than 75 with COVID-19, enrolled during active disease.

The V gene is TRBV19, the J gene TRBJ2-3; 8 bases match TRBD2. The CDR3 loop spans 16 amino acids. V dropped 5 bases and J dropped 0; count of bases not matched to a gene: 7. Per the germline V gene, CDR1 is LNHDA and CDR2 is SQIVND (reference sequence). CDR3 coding DNA: TGTGCCAGTAGTGTTTCACTAGCGGCAAGCACAGATACGCAGTATTTT. Its protein product is CASSVSLAASTDTQYF.

This clone occurred a few times. At the DNA level, this CDR3 is encoded by other sequences in the same sample as well. The chain uses TRBV7-3 and TRBJ2-1, with 7 bases identical to TRBD1. Germline V gene lookup returns CDR1 SGHTA and CDR2 FQGTGA. The junction had 3 bases not matched to a gene; V was cut back by 4 bases and J by 0 bases. This CDR3 comprises 15 residues. The CDR3, as DNA: TGTGCCAGCAGCTCTTCAGGGGGCTCCTACAATGAGCAGTTCTTC. Its translation: CASSSSGGSYNEQFF.

This chain connects TRBV28 to TRBJ2-3; D may be TRBD2 (6 bases). The V and J ends lost 6 bases and 3 bases respectively, with 28 bases between them. There are 19 residues in the CDR3. The V gene's germline CDR1 is MDHEN and CDR2 SYDVKM. CDR3 nucleotides: TGTGCCAGCAGATCGAGAACCTTTTCCATGAATGGGAGGACAGATACGCAGTATTTT. Translation: CASRSRTFSMNGRTDTQYF. Supplemented by reference TRBV28 and TRBJ2-3, the full variable domain reads DVKVTQSSRYLVKRTGEKVFLECVQDMDHENMFWYRQDPGLGLRLIYFSYDVKMKEKGDIPEGYSVSREKKERFSLILESASTNQTSMYLCASRSRTFSMNGRTDTQYFGPGTRLTVL.